These T cell receptor beta chains were read from a single sample in a study of cytomegalovirus exposure and HLA in healthy donors. The table came from immunoSEQ multiplex PCR; TCRdb's copy has only in-frame clones and leaves some out. The table records 220,000 or so clones, around 87% of them present only once. The specimen was PBMCs. The receptors derive from a woman aged 18-29 years in good health and CMV-seropositive. The CDR3 runs from the conserved cysteine through the conserved F or W. D genes are given only for firm matches. Where a row states a size, it is once, few, many or the class of an expanded clone; other rows omit it.

CDR3nt: TGTGCCAGCAGCCAAGTACTGTACCAGCCCCAGCATTTT; CDR3aa: CASSQVLYQPQHF; j_gene: TRBJ1-5; abundance: -; v_gene: TRBV4-2; d_gene: -
CDR3nt: TGTGCCAGCATCTCACCCCAGGGTTCTAACTATGGCTACACCTTC; CDR3aa: CASISPQGSNYGYTF; j_gene: TRBJ1-2; abundance: -; v_gene: TRBV7-2; d_gene: -
CDR3nt: TGTGCCAGCAAACCCGGGGCGGGATTCCAGCCCCAGCATTTT; CDR3aa: CASKPGAGFQPQHF; j_gene: TRBJ1-5; abundance: -; v_gene: TRBV28; d_gene: -
CDR3nt: TGTGCTAGTGGTTTGGTACGTGGGAGGCAGTTCTTC; CDR3aa: CASGLVRGRQFF; j_gene: TRBJ2-1; abundance: -; v_gene: TRBV12-5; d_gene: -
CDR3nt: TGTGCCAGCAGCTTGGAGAGGGGAGGGACTAGCGGGATCCATGAGCAGTTCTTC; CDR3aa: CASSLERGGTSGIHEQFF; j_gene: TRBJ2-1; abundance: -; v_gene: TRBV5-6; d_gene: TRBD2
CDR3nt: TGTGCCAGCAGCACTCGATGGGGCGGGACAGCTTCCTACGAGCAGTACTTC; CDR3aa: CASSTRWGGTASYEQYF; j_gene: TRBJ2-7; abundance: -; v_gene: TRBV27; d_gene: -
CDR3nt: TGTGCCAGCAGCTTAGATCGTGGAGGGACAGATACGCAGTATTTT; CDR3aa: CASSLDRGGTDTQYF; j_gene: TRBJ2-3; abundance: -; v_gene: TRBV7-7; d_gene: -
CDR3nt: TGTGCCAGCAGTAGGGGGCGCGATCAGCCCCAGCATTTT; CDR3aa: CASSRGRDQPQHF; j_gene: TRBJ1-5; abundance: -; v_gene: TRBV6-5; d_gene: TRBD1
CDR3nt: TGTGCCATCAGTGTGGGGCAGGGAGGTAATCAGCCCCAGCATTTT; CDR3aa: CAISVGQGGNQPQHF; j_gene: TRBJ1-5; abundance: -; v_gene: TRBV10-3; d_gene: -
CDR3nt: TGTGCCACCAGCAGAGATTATGCTAGAAACACTGAAGCTTTCTTT; CDR3aa: CATSRDYARNTEAFF; j_gene: TRBJ1-1; abundance: -; v_gene: TRBV15; d_gene: -
CDR3nt: TGTGCCTGTAAGACAGGGGCGGACACTGAAGCTTTCTTT; CDR3aa: CACKTGADTEAFF; j_gene: TRBJ1-1; abundance: -; v_gene: TRBV30; d_gene: TRBD1
CDR3nt: TGTGCCAGCAGTTTATATACCGGACAGGGAGGGCAGCCCCAGCATTTT; CDR3aa: CASSLYTGQGGQPQHF; j_gene: TRBJ1-5; abundance: -; v_gene: TRBV28; d_gene: TRBD1
CDR3nt: TGCGCCAGCAGCCAAGCGTCTAGCGGCTCCTACAATGAGCAGTTCTTC; CDR3aa: CASSQASSGSYNEQFF; j_gene: TRBJ2-1; abundance: -; v_gene: TRBV4-1; d_gene: TRBD2
CDR3nt: TGCGCCAGCAGCCCGCTAGGGACAATTGAAGCTTTCTTT; CDR3aa: CASSPLGTIEAFF; j_gene: TRBJ1-1; abundance: once; v_gene: TRBV4-1; d_gene: -
CDR3nt: TGCGCCAGCAGCTTCCCCACAGGAAACAATGAGCAGTTCTTC; CDR3aa: CASSFPTGNNEQFF; j_gene: TRBJ2-1; abundance: -; v_gene: TRBV5-1; d_gene: -
CDR3nt: TGCAGCGTCCGACAGGGGAGGACCGGGGAGCTGTTTTTT; CDR3aa: CSVRQGRTGELFF; j_gene: TRBJ2-2; abundance: -; v_gene: TRBV29-1; d_gene: TRBD1
CDR3nt: TGTGCCACCTCTAGACTTACAGGGGGCTCCTACGAGCAGTACTTC; CDR3aa: CATSRLTGGSYEQYF; j_gene: TRBJ2-7; abundance: -; v_gene: TRBV2; d_gene: TRBD1
CDR3nt: TGTGCCAGCAGTTTATTAGCGGGAGTGGCCGGGGAGCTGTTTTTT; CDR3aa: CASSLLAGVAGELFF; j_gene: TRBJ2-2; abundance: -; v_gene: TRBV28; d_gene: TRBD2
CDR3nt: TGTGCCAGTAGTATAGATCCAGGGGGGTACGAGCAGTACTTC; CDR3aa: CASSIDPGGYEQYF; j_gene: TRBJ2-7; abundance: -; v_gene: TRBV19; d_gene: -
CDR3nt: TGTGCCAGCAGTGAAAGCCCGTGGGCAGGGGGCACTGAAGCTTTCTTT; CDR3aa: CASSESPWAGGTEAFF; j_gene: TRBJ1-1; abundance: -; v_gene: TRBV6-1; d_gene: TRBD1
CDR3nt: TGTGCCAGCAGCTTAGCTACGGACAGGGAAAAAGCTTTCTTT; CDR3aa: CASSLATDREKAFF; j_gene: TRBJ1-1; abundance: -; v_gene: TRBV7-6; d_gene: TRBD1
CDR3nt: TGCGCCAGCAGCCAAGAATGGGGCAGGGGAACACTGATCTCCTACAATGAGCAGTTCTTC; CDR3aa: CASSQEWGRGTLISYNEQFF; j_gene: TRBJ2-1; abundance: -; v_gene: TRBV4-1; d_gene: -
CDR3nt: TGTGCCAGCAGCTTCCTAGCGGGGGACAATGAGCAGTTCTTC; CDR3aa: CASSFLAGDNEQFF; j_gene: TRBJ2-1; abundance: -; v_gene: TRBV7-3; d_gene: TRBD2
CDR3nt: TGTGCCAGCAGTGAAACTAGCGGGAGTTACAATGAGCAGTTCTTC; CDR3aa: CASSETSGSYNEQFF; j_gene: TRBJ2-1; abundance: -; v_gene: TRBV6-1; d_gene: TRBD2
CDR3nt: TGTGCCAGCAGCTTAGGTGGGAGTGGGACCGGGGAGCTGTTTTTT; CDR3aa: CASSLGGSGTGELFF; j_gene: TRBJ2-2; abundance: -; v_gene: TRBV7-2; d_gene: -
CDR3nt: TGTGCCAGCAAAGGGAGGGGGACCGCGTTTTGCGCAGATACGCAGTATTTT; CDR3aa: CASKGRGTAFCADTQYF; j_gene: TRBJ2-3; abundance: -; v_gene: TRBV9; d_gene: -
CDR3nt: TGTGCCAGCAGGGCGGTCGGTCAACTGTTTTTT; CDR3aa: CASRAVGQLFF; j_gene: TRBJ1-4; abundance: once; v_gene: TRBV28; d_gene: -
CDR3nt: TGTGCCAGCAGCACTAATATAGGGACAGGGGTCTACGAGCAGTACTTC; CDR3aa: CASSTNIGTGVYEQYF; j_gene: TRBJ2-7; abundance: once; v_gene: TRBV11-2; d_gene: TRBD1
CDR3nt: TGTGCCATCAGTGAGTCCCGACAGAGTGTCACAGATACGCAGTATTTT; CDR3aa: CAISESRQSVTDTQYF; j_gene: TRBJ2-3; abundance: -; v_gene: TRBV10-3; d_gene: -
CDR3nt: TGTGCCAGCAGTTTACGGTTCAATAATCAGCCCCAGCATTTT; CDR3aa: CASSLRFNNQPQHF; j_gene: TRBJ1-5; abundance: -; v_gene: TRBV27; d_gene: -
CDR3nt: TGTGCCACCCGGGAGCCCCCTGGGGACACCATATATTTT; CDR3aa: CATREPPGDTIYF; j_gene: TRBJ1-3; abundance: -; v_gene: TRBV15; d_gene: -
CDR3nt: TGTGCCAGTAGTATAGAGGCTAGCGTCGACATTCAGTACTTC; CDR3aa: CASSIEASVDIQYF; j_gene: TRBJ2-4; abundance: -; v_gene: TRBV19; d_gene: -
CDR3nt: TGTGCCAGCAGGACTAGCGGGAGCAATGAGCAGTTCTTC; CDR3aa: CASRTSGSNEQFF; j_gene: TRBJ2-1; abundance: -; v_gene: TRBV25-1; d_gene: TRBD2
CDR3nt: TGCGCCAGCAGCCTCGGACTGGCAGGTCATGAGCAGTTCTTC; CDR3aa: CASSLGLAGHEQFF; j_gene: TRBJ2-1; abundance: -; v_gene: TRBV5-1; d_gene: -
CDR3nt: TGCGCCAGCGGGAGGACCGAGAACACCGGGGAGCTGTTTTTT; CDR3aa: CASGRTENTGELFF; j_gene: TRBJ2-2; abundance: few; v_gene: TRBV10-1; d_gene: -
CDR3nt: TGTGCCAGCCGACTAGCGGGAGGGATCTCCTACAATGAGCAGTTCTTC; CDR3aa: CASRLAGGISYNEQFF; j_gene: TRBJ2-1; abundance: -; v_gene: TRBV27; d_gene: TRBD2
CDR3nt: TGTGCCAGCAGTTCCATGGGGGCGCAGAACACTGAAGCTTTCTTT; CDR3aa: CASSSMGAQNTEAFF; j_gene: TRBJ1-1; abundance: once; v_gene: TRBV27; d_gene: -
CDR3nt: TGCAGCGTGGTGGACAGGGGGGAGGTTGGGGCCAACGTCCTGACTTTC; CDR3aa: CSVVDRGEVGANVLTF; j_gene: TRBJ2-6; abundance: once; v_gene: TRBV29-1; d_gene: TRBD1
CDR3nt: TGTGCCAGCAGGGGGACAGGGGGCTGGGACACCATATATTTT; CDR3aa: CASRGTGGWDTIYF; j_gene: TRBJ1-3; abundance: -; v_gene: TRBV28; d_gene: TRBD1
CDR3nt: TGTGCCAGCAGCAGTCCTAAGAGGGCCGGGTCCTACAATGAGCAGTTCTTC; CDR3aa: CASSSPKRAGSYNEQFF; j_gene: TRBJ2-1; abundance: -; v_gene: TRBV7-9; d_gene: -